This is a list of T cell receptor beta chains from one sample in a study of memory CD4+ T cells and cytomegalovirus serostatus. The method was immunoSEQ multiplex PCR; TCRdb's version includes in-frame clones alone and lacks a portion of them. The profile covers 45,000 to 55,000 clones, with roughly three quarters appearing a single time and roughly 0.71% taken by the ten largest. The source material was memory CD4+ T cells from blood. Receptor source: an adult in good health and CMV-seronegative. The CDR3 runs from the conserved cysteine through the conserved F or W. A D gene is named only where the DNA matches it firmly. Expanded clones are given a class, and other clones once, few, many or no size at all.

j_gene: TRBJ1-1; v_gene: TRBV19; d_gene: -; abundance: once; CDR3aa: CASSSLGGFTEAFF; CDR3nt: TGTGCCAGTAGTTCCCTCGGAGGTTTTACTGAAGCTTTCTTT
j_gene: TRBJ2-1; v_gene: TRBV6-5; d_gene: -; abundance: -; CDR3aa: CASSPLDEQFF; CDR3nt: TGTGCCAGCAGCCCCCTTGATGAGCAGTTCTTC
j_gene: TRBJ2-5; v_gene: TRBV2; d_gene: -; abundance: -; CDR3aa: CASSERTLRRTQYF; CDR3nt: TGTGCCAGCAGTGAACGGACATTACGGAGGACCCAGTACTTC
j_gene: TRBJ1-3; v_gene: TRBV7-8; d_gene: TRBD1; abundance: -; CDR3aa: CASSLSTGYPLSGNTIYF; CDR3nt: TGTGCCAGCAGCTTATCGACAGGGTACCCTCTCTCTGGAAACACCATATATTTT
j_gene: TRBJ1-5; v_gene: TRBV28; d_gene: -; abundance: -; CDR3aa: CASSPTDRNNQPQHF; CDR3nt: TGTGCCAGCAGTCCGACCGACAGAAACAATCAGCCCCAGCATTTT
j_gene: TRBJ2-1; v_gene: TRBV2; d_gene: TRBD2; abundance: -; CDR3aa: CASSEGLAGNEQFF; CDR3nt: TGTGCCAGCAGCGAGGGACTAGCGGGAAATGAGCAGTTCTTC
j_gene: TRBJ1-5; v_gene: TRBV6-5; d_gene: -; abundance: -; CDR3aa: CASSSGRNNQPQHF; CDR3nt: TGTGCCAGCAGTTCCGGACGGAACAATCAGCCCCAGCATTTT
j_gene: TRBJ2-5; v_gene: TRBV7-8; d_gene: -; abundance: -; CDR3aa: CASSRVRETQYF; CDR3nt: TGTGCCAGCAGCCGGGTCAGGGAGACCCAGTACTTC
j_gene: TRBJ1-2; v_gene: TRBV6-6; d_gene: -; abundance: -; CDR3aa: CASSQDGNYGYTF; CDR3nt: TGTGCCAGCAGTCAGGACGGAAACTATGGCTACACCTTC
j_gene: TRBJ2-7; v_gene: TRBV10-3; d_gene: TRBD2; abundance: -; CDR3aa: CAISGGGSYEQYF; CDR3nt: TGTGCCATCAGTGGCGGGGGATCCTACGAGCAGTACTTC
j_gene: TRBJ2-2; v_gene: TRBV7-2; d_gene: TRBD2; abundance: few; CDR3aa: CASSLGLAVKTGELFF; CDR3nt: TGTGCCAGCAGCTTAGGACTAGCGGTTAAGACCGGGGAGCTGTTTTTT
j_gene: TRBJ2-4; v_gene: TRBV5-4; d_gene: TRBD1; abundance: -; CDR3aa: CASSLQGVGNIQYF; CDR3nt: TGTGCCAGCAGCCTACAGGGGGTAGGAAACATTCAGTACTTC
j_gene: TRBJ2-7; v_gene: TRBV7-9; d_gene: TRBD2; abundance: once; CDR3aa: CASSLGLAGARYEQYF; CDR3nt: TGTGCCAGCAGCTTAGGACTAGCGGGAGCAAGGTACGAGCAGTACTTC
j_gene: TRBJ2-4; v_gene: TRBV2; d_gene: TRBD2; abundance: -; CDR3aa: CASIRREQGTSGIGRNIQYF; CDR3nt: TGTGCCAGCATCCGAAGGGAACAGGGTACTAGCGGGATAGGTAGAAACATTCAGTACTTC
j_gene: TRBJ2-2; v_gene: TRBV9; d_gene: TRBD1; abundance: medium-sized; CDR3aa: CASSLTGANTGELFF; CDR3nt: TGTGCCAGCAGCTTAACAGGGGCAAACACCGGGGAGCTGTTTTTT
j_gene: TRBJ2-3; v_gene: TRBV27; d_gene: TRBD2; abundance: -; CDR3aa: CASSRGLADITDTQYF; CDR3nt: TGTGCCAGCAGTCGCGGACTAGCGGATATCACAGATACGCAGTATTTT
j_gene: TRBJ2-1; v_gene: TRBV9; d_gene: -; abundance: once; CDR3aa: CASSRVSNEQFF; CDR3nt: TGTGCCAGCAGCCGAGTTAGTAATGAGCAGTTCTTC
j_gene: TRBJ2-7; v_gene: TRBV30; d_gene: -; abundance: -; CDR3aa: CAWSWGVHSYEQYF; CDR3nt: TGTGCCTGGAGTTGGGGAGTTCACTCCTACGAGCAGTACTTC
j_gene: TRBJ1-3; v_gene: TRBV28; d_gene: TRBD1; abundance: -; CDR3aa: CASSARQGRSGNTIYF; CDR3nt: TGTGCCAGCAGTGCCCGACAGGGACGATCTGGAAACACCATATATTTT
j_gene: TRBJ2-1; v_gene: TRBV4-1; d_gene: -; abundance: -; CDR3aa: CASSQGRSSYNEQFF; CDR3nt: TGCGCCAGCAGCCAAGGCAGAAGTAGCTACAATGAGCAGTTCTTC
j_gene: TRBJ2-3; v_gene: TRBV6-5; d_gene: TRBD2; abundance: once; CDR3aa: CASRRGTSGTDTQYF; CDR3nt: TGTGCCAGCAGGCGCGGGACTAGCGGCACAGATACGCAGTATTTT
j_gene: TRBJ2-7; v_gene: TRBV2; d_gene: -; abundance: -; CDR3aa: CASSEPFLGEQYF; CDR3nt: TGTGCCAGCAGTGAACCCTTCCTGGGCGAGCAGTACTTC
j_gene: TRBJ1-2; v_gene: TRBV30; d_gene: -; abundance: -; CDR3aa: CAWSNMRDPNYGYTF; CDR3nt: TGTGCCTGGAGCAATATGCGGGACCCTAACTATGGCTACACCTTC
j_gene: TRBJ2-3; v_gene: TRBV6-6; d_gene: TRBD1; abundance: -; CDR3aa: CASSPGQAGDTQYF; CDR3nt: TGTGCCAGCAGTCCGGGACAGGCGGGAGATACGCAGTATTTT
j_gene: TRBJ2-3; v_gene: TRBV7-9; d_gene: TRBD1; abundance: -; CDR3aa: CASSLAGQGADTQYF; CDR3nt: TGTGCCAGCAGCTTAGCTGGACAGGGGGCAGATACGCAGTATTTT
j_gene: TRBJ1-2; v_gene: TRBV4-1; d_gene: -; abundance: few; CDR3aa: CASSQGEHGYTF; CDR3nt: TGCGCCAGCAGCCAAGGGGAGCATGGCTACACCTTC
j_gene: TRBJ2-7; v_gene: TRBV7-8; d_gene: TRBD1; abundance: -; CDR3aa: CASSPPTGTGGYEQYF; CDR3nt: TGTGCCAGCAGCCCTCCTACCGGGACAGGGGGCTACGAGCAGTACTTC
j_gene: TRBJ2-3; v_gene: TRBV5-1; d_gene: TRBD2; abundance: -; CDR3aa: CASSFGLAGVGRTDTQYF; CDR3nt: TGCGCCAGCAGCTTCGGACTAGCGGGAGTAGGACGCACAGATACGCAGTATTTT
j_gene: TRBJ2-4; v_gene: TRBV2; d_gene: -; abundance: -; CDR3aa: CASRAELAKNIQYF; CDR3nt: TGTGCCAGCAGGGCTGAGCTGGCCAAAAACATTCAGTACTTC
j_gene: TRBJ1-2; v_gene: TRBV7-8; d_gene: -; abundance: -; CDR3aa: CASSTPGRTYGYTF; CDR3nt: TGTGCCAGCAGTACCCCGGGACGGACTTATGGCTACACCTTC
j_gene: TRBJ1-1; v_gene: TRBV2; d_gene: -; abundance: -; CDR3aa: CASSVVGGGKNTEAFF; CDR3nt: TGTGCCAGCAGTGTAGTGGGGGGCGGCAAGAACACTGAAGCTTTCTTT
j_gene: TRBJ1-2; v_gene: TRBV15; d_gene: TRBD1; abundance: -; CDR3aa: CATSRSPRGGGYTF; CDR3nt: TGTGCCACCAGCAGGTCACCCAGGGGGGGTGGCTACACCTTC
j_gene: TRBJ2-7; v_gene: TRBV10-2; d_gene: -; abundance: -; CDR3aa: CASSEGGRPYEQYF; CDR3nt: TGCGCCAGCAGTGAAGGCGGGCGCCCCTACGAGCAGTACTTC
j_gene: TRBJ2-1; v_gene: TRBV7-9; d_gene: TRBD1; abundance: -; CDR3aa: CASSWGDRGHGEQFF; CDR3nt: TGTGCCAGCAGCTGGGGGGACAGGGGGCATGGTGAGCAGTTCTTC
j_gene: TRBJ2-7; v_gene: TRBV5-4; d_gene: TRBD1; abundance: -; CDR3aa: CASSYGTGDNEQYF; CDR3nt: TGTGCCAGCAGCTACGGGACAGGGGACAACGAGCAGTACTTC
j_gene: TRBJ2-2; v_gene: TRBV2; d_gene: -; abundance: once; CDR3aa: CASSESYPSAAGELFF; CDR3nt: TGTGCCAGCAGTGAAAGCTACCCTAGCGCCGCCGGGGAGCTGTTTTTT
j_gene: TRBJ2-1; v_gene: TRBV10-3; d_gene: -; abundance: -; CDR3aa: CAIATGVTYNEQFF; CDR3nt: TGTGCCATCGCGACGGGAGTAACCTACAATGAGCAGTTCTTC
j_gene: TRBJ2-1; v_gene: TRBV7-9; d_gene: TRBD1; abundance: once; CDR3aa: CASSPDGTGVYNEQFF; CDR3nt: TGTGCCAGCAGCCCAGACGGGACAGGGGTTTACAATGAGCAGTTCTTC
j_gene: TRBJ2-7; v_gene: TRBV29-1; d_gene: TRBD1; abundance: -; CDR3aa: CSVEGGQVGYEQYF; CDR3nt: TGCAGCGTTGAAGGGGGACAGGTGGGATACGAGCAGTACTTC
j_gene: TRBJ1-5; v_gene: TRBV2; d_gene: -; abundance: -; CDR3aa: CASSVLGVQAQPQHF; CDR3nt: TGTGCCAGCAGTGTTCTGGGGGTACAGGCTCAGCCCCAGCATTTT